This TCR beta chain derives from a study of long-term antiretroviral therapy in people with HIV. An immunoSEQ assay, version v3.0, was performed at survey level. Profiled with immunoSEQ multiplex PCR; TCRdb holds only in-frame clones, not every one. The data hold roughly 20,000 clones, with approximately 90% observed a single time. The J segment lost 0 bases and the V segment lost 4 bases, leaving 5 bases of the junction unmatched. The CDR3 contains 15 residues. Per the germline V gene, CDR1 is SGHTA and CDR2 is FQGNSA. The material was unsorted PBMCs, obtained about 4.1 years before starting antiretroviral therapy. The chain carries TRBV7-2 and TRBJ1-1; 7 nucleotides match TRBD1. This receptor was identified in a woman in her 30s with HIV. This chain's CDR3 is CASSYSGGVNTEAFF. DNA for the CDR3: TGTGCCAGCAGCTACTCAGGGGGAGTGAACACTGAAGCTTTCTTT. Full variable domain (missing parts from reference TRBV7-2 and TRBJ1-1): GAGVSQSPSNKVTEKGKDVELRCDPISGHTALYWYRQSLGQGLEFLIYFQGNSAPDKSGLPSDRFSAERTGGSVSTLTIQRTQQEDSAVYLCASSYSGGVNTEAFFGQGTRLTVV.